The source of this T cell receptor beta chain is a study of cytomegalovirus exposure and HLA in healthy donors listed by TCRdb under 2017. About the full investigation: An earlier analysis of roughly 630 of the donors reported about 250 Gb of sequence data and 117 million unique TCR beta sequences from about 179 million T cells. Because of strong linkage in the cohort, roughly five DR-DQ haplotypes were treated as single units for association and clustering. Typing coverage differed by locus: A, B, C, DRB1 and DQB1 were typed in about 620-640 donors, DQA1 in 522, DPA1 in some 600, and DPB1 in 450 to 490. An earlier analysis of some 600 of the donors applied high-throughput TCR beta sequencing to assess whether each TCR beta V gene segment acted as functional or pseudogenic. Both class I and class II loci were covered by HLA typing, at four-digit resolution. A separate validation cohort of over 95 different subjects was used in addition to the roughly 700-subject first cohort. The study aimed to test whether cataloging public T cell receptors could reveal signatures of past pathogen exposure. An early release that covered roughly 600 HLA-typed donors contained about 300 gigabases of sequencing data and 65 million to 100 million unique TCR sequences. Donor age, sex, ethnicity and CMV serostatus were compiled together with the repertoire data. To study patterns of TCR occurrence, a later analysis re-analyzed previously published TCR beta repertoires from 650 to 750 donors and added high-resolution HLA genotyping. The study profiled the T cell repertoires of under 700 subjects by immunosequencing and related them to cytomegalovirus serostatus. A later genetic analysis used genome-wide SNP genotypes for about 60% of the roughly 700 donors, treating that subset as a discovery cohort. To predict cytomegalovirus infection status, the study brought together high-throughput TCR immunosequencing, statistical association of individual TCRs with disease status, and machine learning. On average, approximately 250,000 unique TCR beta nucleotide sequences were sequenced per donor among 398 genotyped donors of the cohort, with approximately 18% of those sequences being non-productive. The genetic ancestry cluster associated with self-reported Caucasian donors included 70% to 85% of the roughly 400 genotyped donors. In the later analysis, no new phenotypic data were used to find candidate immune exposures; instead, reliance was placed on TCR beta sequences and their occurrence across donors. All discovery cohort repertoires had been generated using a single sequencing platform.

Points the paper makes about the study in general: While some public TCRs were present in many individuals, most TCR sequences turned up only very rarely across donors. The study gave a list of some 150 TCR beta chains associated with cytomegalovirus. The presence/absence analyses assumed that sequencing depth was roughly uniform across donors, and that assumption may not be true. In a later genetic analysis, a missense DCLRE1C variant was associated with V-gene and J-gene trimming of TCR beta chains, and the association was replicated in an independent cohort. A later genetic analysis reported fewer N-insertions in productive TCRs among donors in an Asian-associated ancestry cluster than the approximately 670-donor mean. A further reported finding was that TCR beta sequences accurately predicted the HLA-A and HLA-B alleles for most subjects in the first cohort. In a later analysis, the rate of TCR association differed among HLA loci, with DRB1 alleles having the most associated TCRs and HLA-C alleles having the fewest. Because counts were too low, 15 or so rarely observed V segments, including chromosome 9 orphons, were excluded from the earlier analysis of around 590 of the donors. According to a later analysis, most CMV-associated TCR beta chains appeared to be HLA-restricted, and the HLA associations seemed to be driven largely by CMV exposure. Strong co-occurrence of HLA alleles, especially DR and DQ, made assigning TCR associations to individual alleles difficult. In a later analysis, several top co-occurrence clusters were reported to appear linked to parvovirus B19, influenza, CMV and Epstein-Barr virus. In an earlier analysis of around 600 of the donors, most TCR beta V segments appeared in productive rearrangements about 90% or about 30% of the time, broadly matching IMGT annotations. This cohort had only TCR beta chains sequenced, and the lack of alpha or paired-chain data limited which features could be detected. For the cohort, immune exposure information was limited to CMV serostatus. In a later analysis, HLA-associated TCR beta chains were found to be more clonally expanded and to have lower generation probabilities than equally common non-associated chains. In both the original and validation cohorts, the classifier was reported to diagnose cytomegalovirus status with high specificity and sensitivity. Because HLA typing was unavailable for some donors at each locus, only the typed subset was used in association tests. In vitro tests confirmed that three of the cytomegalovirus-associated TCR beta chains recognize cytomegalovirus antigens. The sequencing pipeline was judged likely to have produced a cluster of highly shared sequence variants as a technical artifact. The authors suggested that the approach could potentially be extended to other disease states and immunological phenotypes. Linkage disequilibrium might explain the correlated functional status among segregating V segments, but an unknown experimental factor could not be ruled out. A later analysis associated 17,000 or so TCR beta sequences with specific HLA alleles at a false discovery rate of 0.05.

On this clone: Its specific antigen is unknown.

Libraries were prepared through the immunoSEQ multiplex PCR assay. For the multiplex PCR, a mixture combining 60 forward primers for TCR Vbeta segments and 13 reverse primers for TCR Jbeta segments was used. The CDR3 region of rearranged TCR beta genes was amplified from genomic DNA by a multiplex PCR assay. The amplified TCR beta libraries were sequenced on the Illumina HiSeq System as 87-base-pair reads. On the authors' methods: A later analysis tallied around 80 million unique TCR beta chains across the roughly 610 repertoires, and approximately 11 million of those chains were shared by two or more donors. Raw reads were error-corrected and collapsed into unique sequences by a nearest-neighbor algorithm in which closely related sequences were merged to remove PCR and sequencing errors. V, D and J gene segments were assigned by aligning CDR3 sequences to IMGT reference sequences. For a sequence to be retained, a match of at least six nucleotides was required to both a V gene segment and a J gene segment. Rearrangements were classified as productive when the CDR3 lacked stop codons and remained in frame with V and J, and all other rearrangements were classified as non-productive. Following IMGT convention, CDR3 was defined as the stretch from the second conserved V-encoded cysteine up to the conserved J-encoded phenylalanine. The earlier analysis of about 610 of the donors excluded any sequence lacking an unambiguous match to a single V gene segment. An earlier analysis of 587 of the donors called V segments functional above 56.7% productive rearrangements and segregating when the between-donor standard deviation exceeded 5%. A statistical classification framework was developed to diagnose cytomegalovirus status using the catalog of TCR beta chain sequences. V and J gene assignment, in a later analysis, came from comparing TCR nucleotide sequences with IMGT/GENE-DB human TR gene sequences. Using the TCRdist pipeline, a later analysis assigned CDR3 sequences along with most-parsimonious VDJ recombination scenarios. A later analysis defined each TCR beta chain by its CDR3 amino acid sequence plus V-gene family, and excluded reads lacking a unique V-gene family. In a later analysis, 450 to 600 highly shared, low-generation-probability nucleotide sequences were removed to address suspected cross-contamination and a sequencing artifact. In a later analysis, a clonal expansion index was calculated for each public chain from normalized within-repertoire ranks of inferred template counts. In a later analysis, generation probabilities were computed with a VDJ recombination model fitted to out-of-frame rearrangements, and the resulting probabilities were checked against IGoR. A later analysis scored TCR-TCR, TCR-HLA and TCR-CMV co-occurrence with hypergeometric tests, applying a repertoire-size bias correction to TCR pairs. To estimate false discovery rates, a later analysis permuted the HLA or CMV assignments 20 times. A later analysis grouped co-occurring TCRs with DBSCAN, adding TCRdist sequence similarity when clustering within HLA-allele-positive subsets. Repertoires with fewer than 30,000 or more than 120,000 public chains were left out of co-occurrence clustering, as were about 5 repertoires with anomalous nucleotide sharing. TCRdb carries this immuneACCESS record with in-frame sequences only. Its versions omit some clonotypes, under half of them owing to an unresolved V gene in the studies checked, with the rest unexplained. For V, J and clone size, that table is used; D and trimming come from the DNA. The data table for this sample lists tens of thousands of clones. About 0.6% of the sample is in the top ten clones.

The cohort was made up of 500 to 800 healthy bone marrow donors. All cohort members were sampled while nominally healthy, although unrecorded immune exposures were likely present. The donor was CMV seronegative and was included in the group of 352 seronegative cohort members. A peripheral blood sample was provided by each donor, and peripheral blood mononuclear cells were used for TCR beta sequencing. Genomic DNA extraction from the blood cell samples was performed with the Qiagen DNeasy Blood Extraction Kit. What was sequenced was PBMCs. The TCR sequence derives from a man aged 45-60 years in good health and CMV-seronegative.

The DNA sequence is given as TGCGCCAGCAGCTTGGAATACCAGAACGGGGATAATTCACCCCTCCACTTT. This encodes CASSLEYQNGDNSPLHF. The receptor chain draws on TRBV5-1 and TRBJ1-6, with the D gene too uncertain to name. Trimming costs V 0 bases and J 5 bases, and their ends lie 15 bases apart. The CDR1 and CDR2 encoded by the germline V gene are SGHRS and YFSETQ. The CDR3, from cysteine to phenylalanine, totals 17 residues. The sequence is cut down to CDR3 DNA, 51 bases in frame from base 1.